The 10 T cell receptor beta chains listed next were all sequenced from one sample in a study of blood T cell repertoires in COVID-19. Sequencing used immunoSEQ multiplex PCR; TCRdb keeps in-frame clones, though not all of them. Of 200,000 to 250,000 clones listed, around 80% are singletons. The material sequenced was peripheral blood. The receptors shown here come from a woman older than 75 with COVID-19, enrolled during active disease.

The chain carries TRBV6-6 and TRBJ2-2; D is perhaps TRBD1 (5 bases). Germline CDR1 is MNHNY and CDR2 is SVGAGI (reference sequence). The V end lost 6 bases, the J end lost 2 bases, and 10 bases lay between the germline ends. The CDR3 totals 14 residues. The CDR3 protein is CASRAGRNTGELFF. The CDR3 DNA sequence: TGTGCCAGCAGGGCAGGGCGCAACACCGGGGAGCTGTTTTTT.

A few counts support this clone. The CDR3 bases are TGTGCCAGCTCACCCACGACAGATATTAATGAAAAACTGTTTTTT. Its protein product is CASSPTTDINEKLFF. The rearrangement joins TRBV18 to TRBJ1-4, with D perhaps TRBD1 (5 bases). This CDR3 comprises 15 residues. Germline V gene data show CDR1 as KGHSH and CDR2 as LQKENI. The V gene lost 3 bases and the J gene lost 4 bases, with 12 bases spanning the gap.

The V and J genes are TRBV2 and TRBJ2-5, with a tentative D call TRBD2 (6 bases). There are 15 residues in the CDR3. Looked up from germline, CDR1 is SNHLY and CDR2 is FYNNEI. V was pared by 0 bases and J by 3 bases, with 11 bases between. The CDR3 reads CASSEARDGEETQYF. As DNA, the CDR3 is TGTGCCAGCAGTGAAGCGCGGGACGGAGAAGAGACCCAGTACTTC.

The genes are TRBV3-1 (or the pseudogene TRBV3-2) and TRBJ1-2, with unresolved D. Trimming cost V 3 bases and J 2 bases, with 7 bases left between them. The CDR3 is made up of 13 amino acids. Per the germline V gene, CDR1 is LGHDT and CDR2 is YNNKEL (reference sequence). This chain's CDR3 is CASSQTGNYGYTF. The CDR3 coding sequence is TGTGCCAGCAGCCAGACGGGGAACTATGGCTACACCTTC.

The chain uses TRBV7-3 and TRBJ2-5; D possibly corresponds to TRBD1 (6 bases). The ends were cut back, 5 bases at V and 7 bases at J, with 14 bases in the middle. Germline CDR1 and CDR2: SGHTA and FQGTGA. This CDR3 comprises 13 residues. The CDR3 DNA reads TGTGCCAGCAGCCTCTCCCCCAGGGGGACCCAGTACTTC. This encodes CASSLSPRGTQYF. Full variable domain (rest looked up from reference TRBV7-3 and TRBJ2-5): GAGVSQTPSNKVTEKGKYVELRCDPISGHTALYWYRQSLGQGPEFLIYFQGTGAADDSGLPNDRFFAVRPEGSVSTLKIQRTERGDSAVYLCASSLSPRGTQYFGPGTRLLVL.

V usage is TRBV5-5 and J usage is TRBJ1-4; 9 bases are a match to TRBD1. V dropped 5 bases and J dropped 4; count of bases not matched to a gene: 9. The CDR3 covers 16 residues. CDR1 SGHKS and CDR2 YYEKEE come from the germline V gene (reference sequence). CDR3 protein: CASRPGQGTVNEKLFF. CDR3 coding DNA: TGTGCCAGCAGGCCAGGACAGGGGACGGTTAATGAAAAACTGTTTTTT.

The CDR3 loop is CASSERGTNQPQHF. The CDR3 region has the DNA TGTGCCAGCAGTGAACGGGGTACGAATCAGCCCCAGCATTTT. The V and J genes are TRBV6-1 and TRBJ1-5; no clear D. Germline CDR1 MNHNS, CDR2 SASEGT. The CDR3 totals 14 residues. Between the trimmed V and J ends, which lost 2 bases and 4 bases, there was a span of 9 bases.

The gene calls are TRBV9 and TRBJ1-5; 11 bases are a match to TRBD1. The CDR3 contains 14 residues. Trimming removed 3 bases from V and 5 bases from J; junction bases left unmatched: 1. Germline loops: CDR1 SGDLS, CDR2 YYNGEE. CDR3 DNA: TGTGCCAGCAGCGGGGGACAGGGGGATCAGCCCCAGCATTTT. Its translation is CASSGGQGDQPQHF.

The CDR3 here is CSARSGHGYTF. The CDR3 DNA is TGCAGTGCTAGGTCAGGGCATGGCTACACCTTC. The rearrangement uses TRBV20-1 and TRBJ1-2, with D maybe TRBD1 (5 bases). Germline assignment: CDR1 DFQATT and CDR2 SNEGSKA (reference sequence). This CDR3 has 11 residues. Trimming took off 3 bases at V and 6 bases at J, with 8 bases between the two ends.

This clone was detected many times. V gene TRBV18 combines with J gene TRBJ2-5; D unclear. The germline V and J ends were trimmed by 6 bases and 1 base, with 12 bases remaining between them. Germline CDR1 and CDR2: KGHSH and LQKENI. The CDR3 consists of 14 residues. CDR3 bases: TGTGCCAGCTCCCCTCTGAGTGGCCAAGAGACCCAGTACTTC. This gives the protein CASSPLSGQETQYF.